This paragraph reports one TCR beta chain. The sample belongs to a study of blood T cell repertoires in COVID-19. Germline V CDR1 and CDR2: KGHDR, SFDVKD. This CDR3 is 13 amino acids long. V lost 3 bases to trimming and J lost 10 bases; unmatched junction nucleotides: 5. The table came from immunoSEQ multiplex PCR; TCRdb's copy has only in-frame clones and leaves some out. The top ten hold roughly 8.6% of the sample, which has over 150,000 clones, about 83% seen once. The TCR comes from a man in his fifties or sixties with acute or convalescent COVID-19. The chain recombines TRBV24-1 with TRBJ2-1; 7 bases align to TRBD2. The sequenced material came from peripheral blood. The chain's CDR3 is CATSDLGTTEQFF. CDR3 coding DNA: TGTGCCACCAGTGATCTAGGGACTACGGAGCAGTTCTTC.